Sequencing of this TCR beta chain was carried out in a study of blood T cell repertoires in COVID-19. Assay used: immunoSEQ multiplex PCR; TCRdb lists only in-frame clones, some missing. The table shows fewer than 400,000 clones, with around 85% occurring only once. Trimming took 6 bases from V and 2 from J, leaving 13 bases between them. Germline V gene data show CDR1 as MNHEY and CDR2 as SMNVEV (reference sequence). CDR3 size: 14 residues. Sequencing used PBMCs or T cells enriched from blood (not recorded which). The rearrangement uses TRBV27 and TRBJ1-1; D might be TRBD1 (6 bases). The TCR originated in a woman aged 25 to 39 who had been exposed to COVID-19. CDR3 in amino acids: CASSLQGTNTEAFF. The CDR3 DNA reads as TGTGCCAGCAGCTTACAGGGAACAAACACTGAAGCTTTCTTT.